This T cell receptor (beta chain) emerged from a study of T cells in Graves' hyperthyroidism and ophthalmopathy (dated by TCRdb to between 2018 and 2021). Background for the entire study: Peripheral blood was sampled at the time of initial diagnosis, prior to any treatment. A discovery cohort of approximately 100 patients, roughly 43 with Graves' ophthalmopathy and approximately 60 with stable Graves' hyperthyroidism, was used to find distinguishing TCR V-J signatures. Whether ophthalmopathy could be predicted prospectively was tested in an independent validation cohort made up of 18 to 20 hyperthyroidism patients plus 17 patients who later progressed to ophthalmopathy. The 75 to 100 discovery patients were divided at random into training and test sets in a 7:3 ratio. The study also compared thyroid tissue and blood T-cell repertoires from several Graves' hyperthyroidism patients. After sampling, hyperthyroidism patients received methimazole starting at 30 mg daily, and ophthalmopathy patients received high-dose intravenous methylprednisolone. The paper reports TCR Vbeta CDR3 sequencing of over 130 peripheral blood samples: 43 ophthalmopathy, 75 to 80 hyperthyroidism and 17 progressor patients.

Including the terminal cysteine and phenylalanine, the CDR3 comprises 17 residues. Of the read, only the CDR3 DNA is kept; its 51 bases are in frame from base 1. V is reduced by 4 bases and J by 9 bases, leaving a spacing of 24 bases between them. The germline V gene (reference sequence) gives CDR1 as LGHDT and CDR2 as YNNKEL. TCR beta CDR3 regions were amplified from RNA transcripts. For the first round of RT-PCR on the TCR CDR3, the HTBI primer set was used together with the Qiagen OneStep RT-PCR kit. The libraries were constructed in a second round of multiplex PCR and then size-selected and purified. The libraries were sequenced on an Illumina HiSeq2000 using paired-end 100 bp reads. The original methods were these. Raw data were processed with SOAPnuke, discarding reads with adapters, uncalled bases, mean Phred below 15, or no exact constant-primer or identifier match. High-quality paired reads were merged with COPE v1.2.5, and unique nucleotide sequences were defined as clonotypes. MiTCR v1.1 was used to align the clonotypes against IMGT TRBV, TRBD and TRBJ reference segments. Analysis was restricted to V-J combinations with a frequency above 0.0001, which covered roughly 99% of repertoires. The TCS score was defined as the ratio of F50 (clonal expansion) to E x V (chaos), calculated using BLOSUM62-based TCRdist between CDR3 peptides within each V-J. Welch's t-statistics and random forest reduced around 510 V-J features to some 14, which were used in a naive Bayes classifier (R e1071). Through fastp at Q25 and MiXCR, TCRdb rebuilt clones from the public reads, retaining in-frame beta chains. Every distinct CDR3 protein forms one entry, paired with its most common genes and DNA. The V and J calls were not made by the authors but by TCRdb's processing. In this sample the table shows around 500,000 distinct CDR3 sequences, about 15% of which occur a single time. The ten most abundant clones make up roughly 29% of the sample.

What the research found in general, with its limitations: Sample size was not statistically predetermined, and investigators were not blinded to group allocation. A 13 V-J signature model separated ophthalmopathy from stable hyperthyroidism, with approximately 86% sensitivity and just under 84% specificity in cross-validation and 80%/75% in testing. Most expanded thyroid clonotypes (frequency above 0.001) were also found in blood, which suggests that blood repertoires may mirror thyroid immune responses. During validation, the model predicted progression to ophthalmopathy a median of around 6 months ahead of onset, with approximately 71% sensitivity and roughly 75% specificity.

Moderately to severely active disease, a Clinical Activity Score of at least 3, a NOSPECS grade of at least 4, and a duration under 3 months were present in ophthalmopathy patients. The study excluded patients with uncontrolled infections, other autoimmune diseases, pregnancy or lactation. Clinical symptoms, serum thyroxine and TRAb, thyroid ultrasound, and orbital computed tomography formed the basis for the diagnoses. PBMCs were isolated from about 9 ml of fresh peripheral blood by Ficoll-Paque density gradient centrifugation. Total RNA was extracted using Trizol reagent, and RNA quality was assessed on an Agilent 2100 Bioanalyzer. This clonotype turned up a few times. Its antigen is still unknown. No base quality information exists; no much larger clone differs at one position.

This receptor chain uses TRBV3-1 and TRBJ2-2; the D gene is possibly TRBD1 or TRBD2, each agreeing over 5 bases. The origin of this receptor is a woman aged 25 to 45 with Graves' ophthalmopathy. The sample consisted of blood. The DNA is TGTGCCAGCAGCCCCAGAGGGCAGGGAGATCCCGGTCGGGAGCTGTTTTTT. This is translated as CASSPRGQGDPGRELFF.